The sequence of this T cell receptor (beta chain) was determined in a study of cytotoxic CD8 clonotypes in ibrutinib-treated CLL. Trimming removed 4 bases from V and 4 bases from J; junction bases left unmatched: 1. The CDR3 spans 13 residues. Germline CDR1 reads PRHDT; CDR2 reads FYEKMQ (reference sequence). Comments on this clone: As yet, its antigen is unknown.

Clones were sequenced by immunoSEQ multiplex PCR, and TCRdb holds only the in-frame ones, with some missing. The profile covers approximately 350,000 clones, with 60% to 80% appearing a single time and approximately 6% taken by the ten largest. Overall study results and limits: Clonality at baseline surpassed age-matched healthy donors and tracked circulating CD8+ T-cell counts.

The material was PBMCs, obtained after 36 months of ibrutinib treatment. The source is a human donor with chronic lymphocytic leukemia. The chain recombines TRBV13 with TRBJ2-7; 10 nucleotides match TRBD2. Here the CDR3 DNA reads TGTGCCAGCAGCTCGGGACTAGCGTACGAGCAGTACTTC. Its translation: CASSSGLAYEQYF. Full variable domain (outside the CDR3, taken from reference TRBV13 and TRBJ2-7): AAGVIQSPRHLIKEKRETATLKCYPIPRHDTVYWYQQGPGQDPQFLISFYEKMQSDKGSIPDRFSAQQFSDYHSELNMSSLELGDSALYFCASSSGLAYEQYFGPGTRLTVT.